This entry lists 16 T cell receptor beta chains sequenced from one sample in a study of CD8+CD57+ T cells in acquired aplastic anemia. Genomic DNA provided the template from which TCR beta VDJ and CDR3 profiles were obtained. Via MiXCR, TCRdb re-called the reads, giving one row per CDR3 protein. The sample includes 90,000 to 120,000 distinct CDR3 sequences, 50% to 65% of them seen just once. The sample taken for sequencing was sorted CD4+, CD8+, or CD8+CD57+ T cells (not recorded which) from PBMCs. These receptors all stem from a human donor in good health, serving as a control.

The chain is built from TRBV4-1 and TRBJ1-4, with 9 bases lining up with TRBD1. J gave up 5 bases and V 2 bases, and 6 bases lay outside the gene matches. Germline V CDR1 and CDR2: MGHRA, YSYEKL. CDR3 length: 16 residues. DNA of the CDR3: TGCGCCAGCAGCCAATTCGGGGGACAGGGAAATGAAAAACTGTTTTTT. Protein sequence: CASSQFGGQGNEKLFF.

V is TRBV12-5 and J is TRBJ1-2, with 10 bases matching TRBD1. In germline, CDR1 is LGHNT, CDR2 FRNRAP. The CDR3 is 13 amino acids. J gave up 5 bases and V 5 bases, and 2 bases lay outside the gene matches. The CDR3 DNA is TGTGCTAGTGGTCGGGGACAGGGGTATGGCTACACCTTC. Its protein is CASGRGQGYGYTF.

The chain carries TRBV15 and TRBJ2-6; D is uncertain. The V gene's germline CDR1 is LNHNV and CDR2 YYDKDF (reference sequence). The V and J ends lost 1 base and 4 bases respectively, with 11 bases between them. The CDR3 sequence is 16 residues long. The DNA of the CDR3 is TGTGCCACCAGCAGAGGTACTCTGGGAGGGGCCAACGTCCTGACTTTC. Its translation: CATSRGTLGGANVLTF. The variable domain in full, completed from reference TRBV15 and TRBJ2-6, reads DAMVIQNPRYQVTQFGKPVTLSCSQTLNHNVMYWYQQKSSQAPKLLFHYYDKDFNNEADTPDNFQSRRPNTSFCFLDIRSPGLGDTAMYLCATSRGTLGGANVLTFGAGSRLTVL.

This clonotype was picked up many times. The chain has TRBV12-3 or TRBV12-4 and TRBJ2-3; D gene unclear. This CDR3 contains 15 residues. V gave up 1 base and J gave up 1 base, with 9 bases separating them. The CDR3 protein is CASSLGALGTDTQYF. CDR3 coding DNA: TGTGCCAGCAGTTTAGGGGCCCTGGGCACAGATACGCAGTATTTT.

This chain connects TRBV12-3 or TRBV12-4 to TRBJ1-6, with D possibly matching TRBD1 (5 bases). Trimming took off 6 bases at V and 11 bases at J, with 20 bases between the two ends. This CDR3 has 15 residues. The CDR3 nucleotides read TGTGCCAGCAGCGGACGGGACGTCGGTCCGACACCCCTCCACTTT. Amino acid sequence: CASSGRDVGPTPLHF.

The chain links TRBV10-2 to TRBJ2-1; D is possibly TRBD1 or TRBD2 (5 bases each). Germline loops: CDR1 WSHSY, CDR2 SAAADI. Trimming left V 2 bases short and J 10 bases short, with 6 bases between. The CDR3 loop spans 11 amino acids. CDR3: CASSERDEQFF. For the CDR3, the DNA is TGCGCCAGCAGTGAGAGGGACGAGCAGTTCTTC.

This clonotype appeared a few times. The genes are TRBV27 and TRBJ1-1; no reliable D call. V lost 9 bases and J 0 bases, leaving 14 bases between the germline ends. Germline CDR1 and CDR2: MNHEY and SMNVEV (reference sequence). CDR3 length: 14 amino acids. CDR3 sequence (DNA): TGTGCCAGTCTACCGGGCCCAATGAACACTGAAGCTTTCTTT. Translated: CASLPGPMNTEAFF.

This clonotype was recorded many times. The chain couples TRBV7-2 to TRBJ1-1; 7 bases align to TRBD1. Germline V CDR1 and CDR2: SGHTA, FQGNSA. V lost 5 bases, J lost 7 bases, and 7 bases stayed unmatched. The CDR3 totals 13 residues. This chain's CDR3 is CASSPGWTGEAFF. The CDR3 region has the DNA TGTGCCAGCAGCCCAGGGTGGACAGGTGAAGCTTTCTTT.

This chain joins TRBV29-1 and TRBJ2-7, with D perhaps assigned TRBD1 or TRBD2 (5 bases each). This CDR3 spans 16 amino acids. Germline CDR1 SQVTM, CDR2 ANQGSEA. V was cut by 7 bases and J by 4 bases, with 26 bases left in between. This CDR3 reads CSGGRISSFLGYEQYF. The CDR3 DNA follows: TGCAGCGGGGGACGGATTTCTTCGTTTTTGGGGTACGAGCAGTACTTC.

This clonotype showed up just a few times. The CDR3 here is CSVDNSGANVLTF. The CDR3 nucleotides are TGCAGCGTTGACAACTCTGGGGCCAACGTCCTGACTTTC. The chain couples TRBV29-1 to TRBJ2-6; no definite D call. Trimming cost V 3 bases and J 0 bases, with 3 bases left between them. Germline V gene data show CDR1 as SQVTM and CDR2 as ANQGSEA. The CDR3 is made up of 13 amino acids. The full variable domain, its missing parts supplied by reference TRBV29-1 and TRBJ2-6, is SAVISQKPSRDICQRGTSLTIQCQVDSQVTMMFWYRQQPGQSLTLIATANQGSEATYESGFVIDKFPISRPNLTFSTLTVSNMSPEDSSIYLCSVDNSGANVLTFGAGSRLTVL.

This clonotype was found many times. V is TRBV7-9 and J is TRBJ1-4; D is unclear. The V gene lost 1 base and the J gene lost 6 bases, with 3 bases spanning the gap. This CDR3 is 12 amino acids long. The germline V gene has CDR1 SEHNR and CDR2 FQNEAQ (reference sequence). CDR3 nucleotide sequence: TGTGCCAGCAGCTTAGAAGATGAAAAACTGTTTTTT. It encodes CASSLEDEKLFF.

The rearrangement uses TRBV24-1 and TRBJ2-5; the D gene is possibly TRBD1 (6 bases). The CDR3 length is 15 residues. Trimming removed 0 bases at V and 5 bases at J, with 12 bases between. In germline, CDR1 is KGHDR, CDR2 SFDVKD. CDR3 residues: CATSDLQGQGETQYF. The CDR3 DNA sequence: TGTGCCACCAGTGATTTGCAGGGGCAGGGGGAGACCCAGTACTTC.

At least ten counts were recorded for this clonotype. V and J are TRBV12-3 or TRBV12-4 and TRBJ2-1, with D possibly being TRBD1 (6 bases). The CDR3 runs 14 residues. V lost 2 bases and J 3 bases, leaving 8 bases between the germline ends. CDR3 DNA sequence: TGTGCCAGCAGTTTACAGGGGCTCTACAATGAGCAGTTCTTC. It yields the protein CASSLQGLYNEQFF.

The chain uses TRBV15 and TRBJ1-1, with D unresolved. In germline, CDR1 is LNHNV, CDR2 YYDKDF (reference sequence). The CDR3 is 13 amino acids. Trimming left V 5 bases short and J 2 bases short, with 9 bases between. CDR3: CATSVKINTEAFF. The CDR3, as DNA: TGTGCCACCAGCGTCAAGATAAACACTGAAGCTTTCTTT.

J is TRBJ2-7 and V is TRBV5-1; no firm D call. There are 12 residues in the CDR3. Trimming took 4 bases from V and 0 from J, leaving 5 bases between them. Germline lookup yields CDR1 SGHRS and CDR2 YFSETQ. CDR3 sequence (DNA): TGCGCCAGCAGCCCTCCCTCCTACGAGCAGTACTTC. Its translation is CASSPPSYEQYF.

This clonotype occurred many times. The chain links TRBV27 to TRBJ1-2; D remains ambiguous. CDR3 length equals 13 residues. V was cut by 2 bases and J by 4 bases, with 8 bases left in between. From germline, CDR1 is MNHEY and CDR2 SMNVEV (reference sequence). CDR3 in DNA: TGTGCCAGCAGTTTAACGGGCTCCTATGGCTACACCTTC. Translation gives CASSLTGSYGYTF.